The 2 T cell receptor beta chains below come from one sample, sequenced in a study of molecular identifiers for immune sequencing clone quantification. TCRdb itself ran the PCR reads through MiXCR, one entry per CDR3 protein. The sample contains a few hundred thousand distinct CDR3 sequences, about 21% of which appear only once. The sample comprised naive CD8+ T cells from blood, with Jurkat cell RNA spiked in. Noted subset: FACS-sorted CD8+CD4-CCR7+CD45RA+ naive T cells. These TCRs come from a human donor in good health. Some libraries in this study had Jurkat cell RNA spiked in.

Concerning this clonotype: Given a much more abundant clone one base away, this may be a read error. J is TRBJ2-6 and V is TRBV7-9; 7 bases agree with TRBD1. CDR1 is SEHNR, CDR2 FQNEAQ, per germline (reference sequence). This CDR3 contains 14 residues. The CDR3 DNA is TGTGCCAGCAGCTTTACAGAGGGGGCCAACGTCCTGGCTTTC. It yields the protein CASSFTEGANVLAF. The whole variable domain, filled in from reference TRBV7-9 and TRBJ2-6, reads DTGVSQNPRHKITKRGQNVTFRCDPISEHNRLYWYRQTLGQGPEFLTYFQNEAQLEKSRLLSDRFSAERPKGSFSTLEIQRTEQGDSAMYLCASSFTEGANVLAFGAGSRLTVL.

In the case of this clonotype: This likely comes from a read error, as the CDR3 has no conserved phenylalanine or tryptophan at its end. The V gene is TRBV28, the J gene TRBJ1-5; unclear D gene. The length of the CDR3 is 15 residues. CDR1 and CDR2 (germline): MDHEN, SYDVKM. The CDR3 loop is CANSWAITPYQPQHL. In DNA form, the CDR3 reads TGTGCCAACAGTTGGGCCATTACCCCCTATCAGCCCCAGCATCTT.